Presented here are 30 T cell receptor beta chains from one specimen sequenced in a study of cytomegalovirus exposure and HLA in healthy donors (TCRdb year 2017). The library came from the immunoSEQ multiplex PCR assay. The multiplex PCR relied on a mix of 60 forward primers for TCR Vbeta segments and 13 reverse primers for TCR Jbeta segments. TCRdb took over this immuneACCESS table, retaining in-frame rearrangements with V and J assigned. Such tables are incomplete; in checked studies, under half of the missing clones stem from an unresolved V gene, and the remainder is unexplained. For this sample the table gives 90,000 to 110,000 clones, of which roughly three quarters were detected only once. Of the sample, roughly 1.2% is held by the ten largest clones. What was sequenced was PBMCs. The receptors originated from a man aged 40-49 years in good health and CMV-seronegative.

The chain employs TRBV30 and TRBJ1-4; TRBD1 is a possible D gene (5 bases). The CDR3 runs to 15 residues. The germline V gene has CDR1 GTSNPN and CDR2 SVGIG (reference sequence). V lost 3 bases to trimming and J lost 0 bases, with 11 bases between them. The CDR3 DNA follows: TGTGCCTGGAGCGCCCTAGGGGCAACTAATGAAAAACTGTTTTTT. Translated: CAWSALGATNEKLFF.

This clone appeared a few times. In DNA form, the CDR3 reads TGTGCCAGCTCATCCGGGACAGGCCCAACCTACGAGCAGTACTTC. Its translation: CASSSGTGPTYEQYF. The gene calls are TRBV18 and TRBJ2-7, with 8 bases aligning to TRBD1. The germline V gene has CDR1 KGHSH and CDR2 LQKENI. V was clipped by 5 bases and J by 2 bases; unmatched bases: 8. This CDR3 spans 15 amino acids.

The chain uses TRBV7-2 and TRBJ2-2; D not resolved. Germline CDR1 and CDR2: SGHTA and FQGNSA. V was clipped by 1 base and J by 7 bases, with 13 bases between them. The CDR3 totals 15 residues. The CDR3 DNA reads TGTGCCAGCAGCTTAGAGGCCAGGCGCGTCGGGGAGCTGTTTTTT. The encoded protein is CASSLEARRVGELFF.

The chain couples TRBV7-2 to TRBJ1-1, with D hard to call. The ends were cut back, 1 base at V and 1 base at J, with 7 bases in the middle. Germline assignment: CDR1 SGHTA and CDR2 FQGNSA. The length of the CDR3 is 14 residues. The CDR3 DNA follows: TGTGCCAGCAGCTTAGGGTTCGGGAACACTGAAGCTTTCTTT. This translates into CASSLGFGNTEAFF.

The chain combines TRBV7-9 with TRBJ1-3; 7 bases map to TRBD1. V lost 5 bases and J lost 4; bases outside the gene matches: 8. The germline CDR1 and CDR2 sequences are SEHNR and FQNEAQ (reference sequence). There are 15 residues in the CDR3. CDR3 amino acids: CASSQGGTAGNTIYF. For the CDR3, the DNA is TGTGCCAGCAGCCAAGGGGGGACAGCAGGAAACACCATATATTTT.

The chain is built from TRBV9 and TRBJ2-2; a possible D gene is TRBD2 (6 bases). The V gene lost 0 bases and the J gene lost 1 base, with 10 bases spanning the gap. The germline gives CDR1 SGDLS, CDR2 YYNGEE. This CDR3 contains 16 residues. The CDR3 spells CASSVGISGNTGELFF. CDR3 bases: TGTGCCAGCAGCGTAGGGATTAGCGGGAACACCGGGGAGCTGTTTTTT.

The V call is TRBV2, the J call TRBJ1-1; no clear D. The CDR3 runs 14 residues. CDR1 is SNHLY and CDR2 is FYNNEI in the germline V gene. V was pared by 6 bases and J by 5 bases, with 16 bases between. CDR3 amino acids: CASSGSPLETEAFF. Written as DNA, the CDR3 is TGTGCCAGCAGCGGGAGCCCCCTGGAGACTGAAGCTTTCTTT.

The V gene is TRBV27, the J gene TRBJ1-2; 8 bases line up with TRBD1. The ends lost 3 bases at V and 1 base at J; junction bases unmatched: 10. The CDR3 has 17 amino acids. Germline values: CDR1 MNHEY, CDR2 SMNVEV (reference sequence). The CDR3 sequence is CASSFSDRVGINYGYTF. CDR3 DNA: TGTGCCAGCAGTTTCTCGGACAGGGTAGGGATTAACTATGGCTACACCTTC.

This clone was detected only a few times. This rearrangement joins TRBV4-2 to TRBJ2-7; possibly TRBD2 for D (6 bases). V lost 6 bases and J 0 bases, leaving 24 bases between the germline ends. The germline CDR1 and CDR2 sequences are LGHNA and YNFKEQ. The CDR3 has 18 amino acids. CDR3 amino acids: CASSYKGPGVGTSYEQYF. For the CDR3, the DNA is TGTGCCAGCAGTTACAAGGGGCCGGGGGTTGGGACCTCCTACGAGCAGTACTTC.

This clone was seen a single time. The V and J genes are TRBV15 and TRBJ2-3; D call uncertain. The CDR3 sequence is 14 residues long. In germline, CDR1 is LNHNV, CDR2 YYDKDF (reference sequence). V was shortened by 0 bases and J by 0 bases, with 4 bases between the two germline ends. The CDR3 DNA reads as TGTGCCACCAGCAGAGAAGAGAGCACAGATACGCAGTATTTT. As protein: CATSREESTDTQYF.

For the CDR3, the DNA is TGTGCCAGTAGTTCCGGACAGGTGGCTCGGCCCCAGCATTTT. This codes for CASSSGQVARPQHF. The rearrangement links TRBV19 to TRBJ1-5; the match to TRBD1 covers 7 bases. Per the germline V gene, CDR1 is LNHDA and CDR2 is SQIVND (reference sequence). The CDR3 length is 14 residues. J gave up 9 bases and V 5 bases, and 10 bases lay outside the gene matches.

The genes are TRBV6-5 and TRBJ1-5, with 8 bases fitting TRBD1. The V and J ends lost 0 bases and 4 bases, in that order; junction bases with no gene match: 5. Per germline, CDR1 MNHEY and CDR2 SVGAGI. The CDR3 has 16 amino acids. The CDR3 coding sequence is TGTGCCAGCAGTTACTCGGGGACAGGTCAAAATCAGCCCCAGCATTTT. It specifies CASSYSGTGQNQPQHF.

The chain couples TRBV6-5 to TRBJ2-1; TRBD1 aligns across 10 bases. V lost 8 bases and J lost 7; bases outside the gene matches: 8. This CDR3 is built from 14 residues. Germline assignment: CDR1 MNHEY and CDR2 SVGAGI. The CDR3 DNA sequence: TGTGCCAGCGGCGCGGGACAGGGGTGGAATGAGCAGTTCTTC. Its protein is CASGAGQGWNEQFF.

This chain links TRBV25-1 with TRBJ2-7, with TRBD2 matching 7 bases. Trimming removed 6 bases from V and 2 bases from J; junction bases left unmatched: 7. Germline V gene sequence: CDR1 MGHDK, CDR2 SYGVNS. The CDR3 covers 14 residues. The CDR3 loop is CASSPMGGAYEQYF. The CDR3, as DNA: TGTGCCAGCAGCCCCATGGGGGGGGCCTACGAGCAGTACTTC.

The rearrangement links TRBV4-1 to TRBJ1-2, with no clear D. The ends were cut back, 4 bases at V and 0 bases at J, with 9 bases in the middle. Germline V gives CDR1 MGHRA, CDR2 YSYEKL. This CDR3 has 14 amino acids. CDR3 in amino acids: CASSPTRANYGYTF. Here the CDR3 DNA reads TGCGCCAGCAGCCCGACAAGAGCTAACTATGGCTACACCTTC.

The chain couples TRBV28 to TRBJ2-1; TRBD2 matches at 12 bases. The length of the CDR3 is 16 residues. Germline V lookup: CDR1 MDHEN, CDR2 SYDVKM. The ends lost 2 bases at V and 8 bases at J; junction bases unmatched: 7. CDR3 nucleotide sequence: TGTGCCAGCAGTTTAGCGGAGACTAGCGGGGGACATGAGCAGTTCTTC. Protein sequence: CASSLAETSGGHEQFF.

The V call is TRBV5-1, the J call TRBJ2-1; 15 bases map to TRBD2. In germline, CDR1 is SGHRS, CDR2 YFSETQ. This CDR3 is 16 amino acids long. V lost 4 bases, J lost 7 bases, and 6 bases stayed unmatched. CDR3 DNA: TGCGCCAGCAGCCCGAGGACTAGCGGGAGGGGGAATGAGCAGTTCTTC. Amino acid sequence: CASSPRTSGRGNEQFF.

V usage is TRBV11-3 and J usage is TRBJ2-7, with TRBD1 as a possible D gene (6 bases). Germline V gene data show CDR1 as SGHNT and CDR2 as YENEEA. V was pared by 1 base and J by 4 bases, with 11 bases between. The CDR3 spans 14 residues. The CDR3 DNA reads TGTGCCAGCAGCTTAGCAGGGGAAGCGTACGAGCAGTACTTC. Translated, it gives CASSLAGEAYEQYF.

The chain combines TRBV2 with TRBJ2-7; the D gene is possibly TRBD1 (5 bases). This CDR3 region has 14 residues. Trimming removed 3 bases at V and 3 bases at J, with 12 bases between. In germline, CDR1 is SNHLY, CDR2 FYNNEI. CDR3 sequence reads: CASSEMTDHYEQYF. The CDR3 coding sequence is TGTGCCAGCAGTGAGATGACAGACCACTACGAGCAGTACTTC.

The rearrangement uses TRBV5-6 and TRBJ1-1, with a weak D call TRBD1 (6 bases). The length of the CDR3 is 19 residues. Per the germline V gene, CDR1 is SGHDT and CDR2 is YYEEEE. Trimming stripped 0 bases from V and 0 bases from J, with 21 bases between. CDR3 in DNA: TGTGCCAGCAGCTTGGGTCGGGGGGGGCGAAAGTTAATGAACACTGAAGCTTTCTTT. This gives the protein CASSLGRGGRKLMNTEAFF.

J is TRBJ2-2 and V is TRBV19; D may be TRBD2 (6 bases). The CDR3 extends over 14 amino acids. Trimming pared 6 bases from V and 5 bases from J, leaving 13 bases between. CDR1 is LNHDA and CDR2 is SQIVND in the germline V gene (reference sequence). The CDR3 reads CASRPQGGTGELFF. The CDR3 DNA reads TGTGCCAGTAGGCCGCAAGGAGGGACCGGGGAGCTGTTTTTT.

The chain links TRBV7-6 to TRBJ2-7; the D gene is possibly TRBD2 (5 bases). From germline, CDR1 is SGHVS and CDR2 FNYEAQ. The CDR3 has 13 amino acids. Trimming removed 5 bases at V and 2 bases at J, with 10 bases between. CDR3 region: CASSSGLAYEQYF. The CDR3 region has the DNA TGTGCCAGCAGCAGCGGACTGGCCTACGAGCAGTACTTC.

The chain combines TRBV5-8 with TRBJ1-1; TRBD1 matches 7 bases. The CDR3 is 13 residues long. The germline gives CDR1 SGHTS, CDR2 YDEGEE. J gave up 4 bases and V 4 bases, and 4 bases lay outside the gene matches. The CDR3 DNA is TGTGCCAGCAGCCACGACAGGGTCACTGAAGCTTTCTTT. This sequence encodes CASSHDRVTEAFF. Drawing the rest from reference TRBV5-8 and TRBJ1-1, the complete variable domain is EAGVTQSPTHLIKTRGQQATLRCSPISGHTSVYWYQQALGLGLQFLLWYDEGEERNRGNFPPRFSGRQFPNYSSELNVNALELEDSALYLCASSHDRVTEAFFGQGTRLTVV.

The chain is built from TRBV6-5 and TRBJ2-2; 7 bases are shared with TRBD1. The CDR3 length is 15 residues. Germline loops: CDR1 MNHEY, CDR2 SVGAGI. With V trimmed by 6 bases and J by 5 bases, 9 bases remained unmatched. The CDR3 nucleotides read TGTGCCAGCAGCCCACAGGGGACCGGGACCGGGGAGCTGTTTTTT. Translation gives CASSPQGTGTGELFF.

The rearrangement links TRBV6-1 to TRBJ2-7; 7 positions agree with TRBD1. The germline CDR1 and CDR2 sequences are MNHNS and SASEGT. V trimming: 7 bases; J trimming: 4 bases; junction bases outside the gene matches: 7. CDR3 size: 13 residues. The CDR3 nucleotides read TGTGCCAGCAATATTGACAGGGTGTACGAGCAGTACTTC. Translating it yields CASNIDRVYEQYF.

The genes are TRBV19 and TRBJ1-1; TRBD1 matches 8 bases. Unmatched junction bases numbered 9, after V lost 4 bases and J lost 5 bases. The CDR3 consists of 15 residues. Germline V gives CDR1 LNHDA, CDR2 SQIVND (reference sequence). DNA for the CDR3: TGTGCCAGTAGTAATTCAGGGGGCTGGGAGACTGAAGCTTTCTTT. Translating it yields CASSNSGGWETEAFF. The full variable domain, rest sourced from reference TRBV19 and TRBJ1-1, is DGGITQSPKYLFRKEGQNVTLSCEQNLNHDAMYWYRQDPGQGLRLIYYSQIVNDFQKGDIAEGYSVSREKKESFPLTVTSAQKNPTAFYLCASSNSGGWETEAFFGQGTRLTVV.

The chain carries TRBV28 and TRBJ2-7; D is unresolved. The germline V gene has CDR1 MDHEN and CDR2 SYDVKM. The CDR3 has 16 amino acids. With 3 bases removed from V and 1 base from J, the gap between germline ends came to 16 bases. The CDR3 bases are TGTGCCAGCAGTTTTTCGCCGGCGGTCCGGTCCTACGAGCAGTACTTC. It translates to CASSFSPAVRSYEQYF.

This clone was counted between two and nine times. The sample has other DNA sequences that encode this CDR3 too. The chain couples TRBV2 to TRBJ2-1, with 9 bases identical to TRBD2. The length of the CDR3 is 15 residues. Germline lookup yields CDR1 SNHLY and CDR2 FYNNEI. V lost 2 bases and J lost 3; bases outside the gene matches: 2. The CDR3 nucleotides read TGTGCCAGCAGTGAATTTAGCGGGAGCTACAATGAGCAGTTCTTC. Translation: CASSEFSGSYNEQFF.

The CDR3 DNA is TGTGCCAGCAGGGCCGATAGCAATCAGCCCCAGCATTTT. It is translated as CASRADSNQPQHF. This chain uses TRBV2 with TRBJ1-5; D is unresolved. CDR3 length: 13 amino acids. With 6 bases removed from V and 0 bases from J, the gap between germline ends came to 6 bases. Germline assignment: CDR1 SNHLY and CDR2 FYNNEI.

This clone has more than one count but fewer than ten. The CDR3, as DNA: TGTGCTAGTGGCCTAGGGGTGGAGCAGTACTTC. It translates to CASGLGVEQYF. The chain couples TRBV12-5 to TRBJ2-7, with TRBD1 as a possible D gene (5 bases). Trimming took off 6 bases at V and 7 bases at J, with 10 bases between the two ends. The CDR3 runs 11 residues. The germline V gene has CDR1 LGHNT and CDR2 FRNRAP.